This T cell receptor (beta chain) was sequenced in a study of siplizumab effects on memory and regulatory T cells. With 2 bases removed from V and 2 bases from J, the gap between germline ends came to 9 bases. The germline gives CDR1 SEHNR, CDR2 FQNEAQ (reference sequence). The CDR3 is made up of 14 amino acids. This table comes from immunoSEQ multiplex PCR, and its TCRdb copy is limited to in-frame clones, with some not included. The table has approximately 60,000 clones, 65% to 80% seen once. Study results and caveats: For mappable alloreactive CD4+ clones, the mean Treg-derived fraction was 68.8% with siplizumab and 25% to 30% in controls. In unstimulated cells, naive T cells appeared more diverse than memory T cells and seemed major alloresponse contributors.

With regard to this clone: Its antigen remains unidentified.

This clonotype originated in a human donor in good health. Sequences were obtained from memory CD4+ T cells sorted from blood. V gene TRBV7-9 combines with J gene TRBJ1-1; D unclear. CDR3 loop: CASSLRAGNTEAFF. For the CDR3, the DNA is TGTGCCAGCAGCTTAAGGGCGGGCAACACTGAAGCTTTCTTT.